These 5 T cell receptor beta chains came from one sample sequenced in a study of T cells after yellow fever vaccination. TCRdb independently ran MiXCR on the 5' RACE reads; one entry per CDR3 protein. The table has some 70,000 distinct CDR3 sequences, 5% to 8% seen once. The sequencing here drew on CD8+ T cells sorted from PBMCs, taken more than 40 days after the first yellow fever vaccination. The receptors stem from a man aged 18 to 30 who received the YFV17D yellow fever vaccine.

This clonotype was counted many times. The V call is TRBV3-1, the J call TRBJ2-1; D ambiguous. The CDR3 has 12 amino acids. CDR1 is LGHDT and CDR2 is YNNKEL in the germline V gene (reference sequence). With 0 bases removed from V and 8 bases from J, the gap between germline ends came to 5 bases. The CDR3 nucleotides read TGTGCCAGCAGCCAAGACGGTTATGAGCAGTTCTTC. Protein sequence: CASSQDGYEQFF.

This clonotype was seen many times. The chain couples TRBV4-1 to TRBJ2-3; the match to TRBD2 covers 7 bases. CDR3 length: 16 residues. Losses at the gene ends were 3 bases for V and 3 bases for J; bases not matched to a gene: 9. CDR1 MGHRA and CDR2 YSYEKL come from the germline V gene. The chain's CDR3 is CASSQGGSGGTDTQYF. The CDR3 nucleotides are TGCGCCAGCAGCCAGGGAGGATCGGGGGGAACAGATACGCAGTATTTT.

This clonotype was counted between two and nine times. The genes are TRBV15 and TRBJ1-1; D is unclear. The germline CDR1 and CDR2 sequences are LNHNV and YYDKDF (reference sequence). The V and J ends lost 3 bases and 4 bases respectively, with 12 bases between them. This CDR3 spans 14 amino acids. CDR3 nucleotide sequence: TGTGCCACCAGCAGTGCAAGCGGAGGCACTGAAGCTTTCTTT. Amino acids: CATSSASGGTEAFF.

This clonotype was counted at least ten times. The CDR3 sequence is CASSRWDPDGNTQYF. The CDR3, as DNA: TGTGCCAGCAGCCGCTGGGACCCCGACGGAAATACGCAGTATTTT. The rearrangement uses TRBV6-2 or TRBV6-3 and TRBJ2-3; the D gene could be TRBD1 or TRBD2 (5 bases each). Germline V gives CDR1 MNHEY, CDR2 SVGEGT. V gave up 6 bases and J gave up 7 bases, with 20 bases separating them. There are 15 residues in the CDR3.

This clonotype was detected only a few times. The chain combines TRBV7-8 with TRBJ2-3; D might be TRBD2 (6 bases). CDR1 and CDR2 from the germline V gene are SGHVS and FQNEAQ. Deletions cut 2 bases from V and 0 bases from J, with 15 bases between. CDR3 length equals 17 residues. CDR3: CASSLSLAGISTDTQYF. In DNA form, the CDR3 reads TGTGCCAGCAGCTTAAGCTTGGCGGGGATCAGCACAGATACGCAGTATTTT. Looking up the rest from reference TRBV7-8 and TRBJ2-3 gives the full variable domain: GAGVSQSPRYKVAKRGQDVALRCDPISGHVSLFWYQQALGQGPEFLTYFQNEAQLDKSGLPSDRFFAERPEGSVSTLKIQRTQQEDSAVYLCASSLSLAGISTDTQYFGPGTRLTVL.